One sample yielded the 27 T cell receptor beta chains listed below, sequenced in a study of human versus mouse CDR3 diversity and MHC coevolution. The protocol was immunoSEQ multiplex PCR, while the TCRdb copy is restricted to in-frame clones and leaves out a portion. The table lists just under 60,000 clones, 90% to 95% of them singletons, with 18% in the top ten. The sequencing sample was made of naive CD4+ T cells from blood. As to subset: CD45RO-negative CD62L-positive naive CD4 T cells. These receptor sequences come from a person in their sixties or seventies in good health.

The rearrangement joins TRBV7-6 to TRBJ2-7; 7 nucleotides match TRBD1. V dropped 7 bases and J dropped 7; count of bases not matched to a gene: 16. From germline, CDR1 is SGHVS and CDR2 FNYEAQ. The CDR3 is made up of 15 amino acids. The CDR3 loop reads CASMLNPGQPYEQYF. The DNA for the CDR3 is TGTGCCAGCATGCTCAACCCGGGACAGCCATATGAGCAGTACTTC.

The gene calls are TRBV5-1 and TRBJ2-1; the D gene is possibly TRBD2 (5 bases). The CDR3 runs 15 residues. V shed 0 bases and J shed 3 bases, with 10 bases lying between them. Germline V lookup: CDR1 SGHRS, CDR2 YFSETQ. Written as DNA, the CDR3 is TGCGCCAGCAGCTTGGTACAGCGGAGCTACAATGAGCAGTTCTTC. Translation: CASSLVQRSYNEQFF. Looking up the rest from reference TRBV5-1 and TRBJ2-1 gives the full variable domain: KAGVTQTPRYLIKTRGQQVTLSCSPISGHRSVSWYQQTPGQGLQFLFEYFSETQRNKGNFPGRFSGRQFSNSRSEMNVSTLELGDSALYLCASSLVQRSYNEQFFGPGTRLTVL.

This CDR3 is CASSPTPRGEKLFF. The CDR3 region has the DNA TGTGCCAGCTCGCCGACACCTCGAGGGGAAAAACTGTTTTTT. This sequence joins TRBV18 and TRBJ1-4; the D is unclear. The CDR3 contains 14 residues. The germline gives CDR1 KGHSH, CDR2 LQKENI. Deletions cut 6 bases from V and 8 bases from J, with 16 bases between.

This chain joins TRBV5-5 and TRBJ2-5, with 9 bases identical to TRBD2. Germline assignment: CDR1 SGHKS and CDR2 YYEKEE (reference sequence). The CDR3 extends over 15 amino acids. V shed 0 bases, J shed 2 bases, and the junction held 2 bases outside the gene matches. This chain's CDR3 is CASSLGTSVQETQYF. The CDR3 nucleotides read TGTGCCAGCAGCTTGGGGACTAGCGTGCAAGAGACCCAGTACTTC.

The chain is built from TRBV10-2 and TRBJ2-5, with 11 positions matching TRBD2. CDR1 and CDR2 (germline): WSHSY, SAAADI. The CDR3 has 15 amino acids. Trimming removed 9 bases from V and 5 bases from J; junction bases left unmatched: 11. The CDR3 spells CASGTSGGRGETQYF. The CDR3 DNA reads TGCGCCAGTGGGACTAGCGGAGGGCGGGGGGAGACCCAGTACTTC.

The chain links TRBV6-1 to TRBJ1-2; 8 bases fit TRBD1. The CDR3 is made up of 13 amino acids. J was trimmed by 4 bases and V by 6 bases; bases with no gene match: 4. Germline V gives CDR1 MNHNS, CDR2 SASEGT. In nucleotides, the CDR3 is TGTGCCAGCAGGGAGGACAGGGTCTATGGCTACACCTTC. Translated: CASREDRVYGYTF.

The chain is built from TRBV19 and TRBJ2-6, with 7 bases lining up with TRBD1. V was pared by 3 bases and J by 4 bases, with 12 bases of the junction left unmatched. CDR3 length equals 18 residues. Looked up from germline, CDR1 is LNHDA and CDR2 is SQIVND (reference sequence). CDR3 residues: CASSMPRQGSSGANVLTF. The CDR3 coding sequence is TGTGCCAGTAGTATGCCCCGACAGGGTAGCTCCGGGGCCAACGTCCTGACTTTC.

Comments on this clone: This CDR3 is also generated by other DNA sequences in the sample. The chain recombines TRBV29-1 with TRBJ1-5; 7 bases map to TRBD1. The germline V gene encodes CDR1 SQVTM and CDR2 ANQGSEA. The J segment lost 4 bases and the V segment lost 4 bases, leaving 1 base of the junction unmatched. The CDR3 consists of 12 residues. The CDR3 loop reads CSVGQGNQPQHF. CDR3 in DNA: TGCAGCGTTGGACAGGGTAATCAGCCCCAGCATTTT.

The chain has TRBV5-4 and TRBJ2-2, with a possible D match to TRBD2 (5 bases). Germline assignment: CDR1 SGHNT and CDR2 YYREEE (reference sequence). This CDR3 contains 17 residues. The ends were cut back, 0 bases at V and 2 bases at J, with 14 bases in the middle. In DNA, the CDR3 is TGTGCCAGCAGCTTGGCACTACGGGAACGAAACACCGGGGAGCTGTTTTTT. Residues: CASSLALRERNTGELFF.

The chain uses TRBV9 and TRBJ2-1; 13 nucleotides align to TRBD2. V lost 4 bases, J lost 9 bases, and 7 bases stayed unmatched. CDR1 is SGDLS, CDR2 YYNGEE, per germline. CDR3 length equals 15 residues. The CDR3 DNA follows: TGTGCCAGCAGCCCTACTAGCGGGAGGGCGGGTGAGCAGTTCTTC. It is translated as CASSPTSGRAGEQFF.

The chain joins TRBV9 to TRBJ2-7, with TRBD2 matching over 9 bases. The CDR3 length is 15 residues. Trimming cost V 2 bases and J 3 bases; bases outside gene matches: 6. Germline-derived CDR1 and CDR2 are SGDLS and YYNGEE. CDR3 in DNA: TGTGCCAGCAGCGTCGGTGGCGGGAGGGGCTACGAGCAGTACTTC. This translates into CASSVGGGRGYEQYF.

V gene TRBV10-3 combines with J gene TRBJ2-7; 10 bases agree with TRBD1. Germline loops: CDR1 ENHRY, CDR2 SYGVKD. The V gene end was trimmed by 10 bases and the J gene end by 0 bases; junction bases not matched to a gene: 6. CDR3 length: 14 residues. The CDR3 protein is CATHRDRGSYEQYF. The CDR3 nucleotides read TGTGCCACCCACCGGGACAGGGGCTCCTACGAGCAGTACTTC.

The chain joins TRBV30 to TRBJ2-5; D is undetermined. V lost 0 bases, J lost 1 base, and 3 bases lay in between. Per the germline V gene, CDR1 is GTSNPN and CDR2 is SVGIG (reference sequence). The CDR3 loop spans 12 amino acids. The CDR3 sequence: CAWSVVQETQYF. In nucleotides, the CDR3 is TGTGCCTGGAGTGTCGTCCAAGAGACCCAGTACTTC. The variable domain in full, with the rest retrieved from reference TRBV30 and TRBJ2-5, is SQTIHQWPATLVQPVGSPLSLECTVEGTSNPNLYWYRQAAGRGLQLLFYSVGIGQISSEVPQNLSASRPQDRQFILSSKKLLLSDSGFYLCAWSVVQETQYFGPGTRLLVL.

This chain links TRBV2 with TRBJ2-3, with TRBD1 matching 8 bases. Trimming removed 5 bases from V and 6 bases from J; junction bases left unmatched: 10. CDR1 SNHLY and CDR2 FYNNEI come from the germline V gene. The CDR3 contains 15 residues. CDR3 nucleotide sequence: TGTGCCAGCAGTCCTACTGGACAGGGACGGGATACGCAGTATTTT. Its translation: CASSPTGQGRDTQYF.

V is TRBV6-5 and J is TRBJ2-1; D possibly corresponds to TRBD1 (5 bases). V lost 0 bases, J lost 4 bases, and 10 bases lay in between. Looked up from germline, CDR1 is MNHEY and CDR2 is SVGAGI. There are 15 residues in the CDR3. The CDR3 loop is CASSYSAGQYNEQFF. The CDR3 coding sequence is TGTGCCAGCAGTTACTCCGCAGGGCAATACAATGAGCAGTTCTTC.

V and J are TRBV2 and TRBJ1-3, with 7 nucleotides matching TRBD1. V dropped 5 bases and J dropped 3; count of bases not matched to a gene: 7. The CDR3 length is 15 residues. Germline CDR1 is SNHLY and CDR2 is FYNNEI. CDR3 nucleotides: TGTGCCAGCAGTATAACTACAGGGGTTGGAAACACCATATATTTT. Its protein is CASSITTGVGNTIYF.

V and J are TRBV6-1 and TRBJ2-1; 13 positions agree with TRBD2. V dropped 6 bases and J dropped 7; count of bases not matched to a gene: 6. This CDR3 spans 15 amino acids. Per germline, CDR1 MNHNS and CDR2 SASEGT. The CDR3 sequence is CASRSLAGGKNEQFF. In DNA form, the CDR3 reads TGTGCCAGCAGGTCACTAGCGGGAGGGAAGAATGAGCAGTTCTTC.

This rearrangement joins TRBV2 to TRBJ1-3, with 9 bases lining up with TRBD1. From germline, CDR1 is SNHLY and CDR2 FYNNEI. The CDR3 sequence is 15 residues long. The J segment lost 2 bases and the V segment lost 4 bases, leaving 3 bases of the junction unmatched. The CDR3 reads CASSGTGATGNTIYF. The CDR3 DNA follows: TGTGCCAGCAGTGGGACAGGGGCCACTGGAAACACCATATATTTT.

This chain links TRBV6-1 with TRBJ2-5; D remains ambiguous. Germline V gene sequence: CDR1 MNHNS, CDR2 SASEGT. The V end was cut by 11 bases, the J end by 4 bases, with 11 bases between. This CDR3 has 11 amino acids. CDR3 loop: CAVTRGETQYF. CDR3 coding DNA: TGTGCCGTAACGAGAGGAGAGACCCAGTACTTC.

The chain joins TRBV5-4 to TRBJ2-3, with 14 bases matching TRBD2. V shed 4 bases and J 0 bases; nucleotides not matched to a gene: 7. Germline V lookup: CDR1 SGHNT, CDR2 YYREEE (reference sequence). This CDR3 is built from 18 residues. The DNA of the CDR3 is TGTGCCAGCAGCAAGGGACTAGCGGGAGAGTTTAGCACAGATACGCAGTATTTT. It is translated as CASSKGLAGEFSTDTQYF. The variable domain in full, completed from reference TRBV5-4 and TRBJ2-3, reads ETGVTQSPTHLIKTRGQQVTLRCSSQSGHNTVSWYQQALGQGPQFIFQYYREEENGRGNFPPRFSGLQFPNYSSELNVNALELDDSALYLCASSKGLAGEFSTDTQYFGPGTRLTVL.

The CDR3 bases are TGTGCCTGGAGTGTGCGGGGAAATGAAAAACTGTTTTTT. It yields the protein CAWSVRGNEKLFF. V usage is TRBV30 and J usage is TRBJ1-4; the D is unclear. Per germline, CDR1 GTSNPN and CDR2 SVGIG (reference sequence). The CDR3 has 13 residues. V was trimmed by 0 bases and J by 5 bases, leaving 7 bases between them.

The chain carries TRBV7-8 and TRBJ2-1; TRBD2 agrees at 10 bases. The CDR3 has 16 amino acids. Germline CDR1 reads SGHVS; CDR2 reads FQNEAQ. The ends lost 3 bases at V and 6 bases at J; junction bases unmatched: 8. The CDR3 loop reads CASSLLVWTSGNEQFF. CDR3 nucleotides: TGTGCCAGCAGCTTGTTGGTCTGGACTAGCGGCAATGAGCAGTTCTTC.

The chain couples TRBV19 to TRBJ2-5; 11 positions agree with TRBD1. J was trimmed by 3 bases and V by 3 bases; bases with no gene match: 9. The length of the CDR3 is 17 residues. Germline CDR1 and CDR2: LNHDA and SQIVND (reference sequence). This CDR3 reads CASSINWRTGGKETQYF. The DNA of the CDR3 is TGTGCCAGTAGTATTAATTGGCGGACAGGGGGCAAAGAGACCCAGTACTTC.

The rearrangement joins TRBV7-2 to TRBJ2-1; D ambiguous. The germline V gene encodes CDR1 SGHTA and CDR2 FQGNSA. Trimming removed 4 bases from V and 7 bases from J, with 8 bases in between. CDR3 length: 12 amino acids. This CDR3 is CASSWSRNEQFF. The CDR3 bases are TGTGCCAGCAGCTGGAGTAGGAATGAGCAGTTCTTC. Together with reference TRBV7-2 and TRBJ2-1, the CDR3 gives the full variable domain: GAGVSQSPSNKVTEKGKDVELRCDPISGHTALYWYRQSLGQGLEFLIYFQGNSAPDKSGLPSDRFSAERTGGSVSTLTIQRTQQEDSAVYLCASSWSRNEQFFGPGTRLTVL.

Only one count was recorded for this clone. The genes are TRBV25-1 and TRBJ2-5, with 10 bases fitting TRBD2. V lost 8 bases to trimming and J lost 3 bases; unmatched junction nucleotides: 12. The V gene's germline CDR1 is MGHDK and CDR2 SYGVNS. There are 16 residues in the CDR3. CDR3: CASSVLAGGPEETQYF. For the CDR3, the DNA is TGTGCCAGCTCCGTTTTAGCGGGAGGCCCGGAAGAGACCCAGTACTTC.

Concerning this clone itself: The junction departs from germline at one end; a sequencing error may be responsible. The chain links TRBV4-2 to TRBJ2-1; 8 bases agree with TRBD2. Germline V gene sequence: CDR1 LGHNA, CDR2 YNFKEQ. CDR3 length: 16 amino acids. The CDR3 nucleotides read TGTGCCAGCAGCCAAGGGCTAGCGGGTGGTTACAGTGAGCAGTTCTTC. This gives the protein CASSQGLAGGYSEQFF.

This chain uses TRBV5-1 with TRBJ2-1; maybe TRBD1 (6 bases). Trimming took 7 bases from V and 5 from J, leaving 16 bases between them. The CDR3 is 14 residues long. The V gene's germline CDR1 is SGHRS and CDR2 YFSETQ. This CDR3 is CASGRTVGNNEQFF. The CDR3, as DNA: TGCGCCAGCGGTCGGACAGTCGGTAACAATGAGCAGTTCTTC.